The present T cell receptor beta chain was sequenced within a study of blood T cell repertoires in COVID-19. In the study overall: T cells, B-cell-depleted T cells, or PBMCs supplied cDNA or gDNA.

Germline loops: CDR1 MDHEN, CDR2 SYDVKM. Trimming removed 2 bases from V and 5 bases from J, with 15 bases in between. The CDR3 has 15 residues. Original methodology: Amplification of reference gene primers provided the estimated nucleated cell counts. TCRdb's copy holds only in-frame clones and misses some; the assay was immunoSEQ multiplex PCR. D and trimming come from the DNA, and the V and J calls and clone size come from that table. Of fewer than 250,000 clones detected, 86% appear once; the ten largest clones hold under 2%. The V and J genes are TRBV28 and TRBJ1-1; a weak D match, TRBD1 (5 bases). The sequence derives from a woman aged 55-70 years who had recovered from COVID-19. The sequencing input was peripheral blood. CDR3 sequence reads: CASSLRPGVDTEAFF. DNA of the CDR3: TGTGCCAGCAGTTTACGGCCGGGGGTGGATACTGAAGCTTTCTTT.